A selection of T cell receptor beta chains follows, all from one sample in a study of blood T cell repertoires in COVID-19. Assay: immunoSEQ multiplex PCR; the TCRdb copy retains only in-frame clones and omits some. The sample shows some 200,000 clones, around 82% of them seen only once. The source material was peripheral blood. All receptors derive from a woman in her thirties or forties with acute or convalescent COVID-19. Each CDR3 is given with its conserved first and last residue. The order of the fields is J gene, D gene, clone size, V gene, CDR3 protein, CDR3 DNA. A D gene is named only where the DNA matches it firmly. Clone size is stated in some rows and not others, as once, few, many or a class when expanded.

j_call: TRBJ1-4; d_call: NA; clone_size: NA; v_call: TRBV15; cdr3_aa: CATSRDLGTREEKLFF; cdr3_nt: TGTGCCACCAGCAGGGACTTAGGGACAAGGGAAGAAAAACTGTTTTTT
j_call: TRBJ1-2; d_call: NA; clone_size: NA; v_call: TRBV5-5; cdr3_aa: CASSSSGALGYGYTF; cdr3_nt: TGTGCCAGCAGCTCTTCAGGGGCGTTGGGCTATGGCTACACCTTC
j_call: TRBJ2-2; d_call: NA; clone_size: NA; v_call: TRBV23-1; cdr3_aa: CASSQSGVLQENTGELFF; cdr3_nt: TGCGCCAGCAGTCAATCAGGGGTACTACAAGAGAACACCGGGGAGCTGTTTTTT
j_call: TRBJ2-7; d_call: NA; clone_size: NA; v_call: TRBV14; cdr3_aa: CASSQDTEYEQYF; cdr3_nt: TGTGCCAGCAGCCAAGACACAGAGTACGAGCAGTACTTC
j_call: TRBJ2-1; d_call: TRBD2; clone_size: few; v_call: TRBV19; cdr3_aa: CASSTQGTSGPYNAQFF; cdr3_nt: TGTGCCAGTAGTACCCAAGGGACTAGCGGTCCTTACAATGCGCAGTTCTTC
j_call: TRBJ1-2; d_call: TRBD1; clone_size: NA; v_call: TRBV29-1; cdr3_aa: CSTTTGDYGYTF; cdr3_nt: TGCAGCACAACGACAGGGGACTATGGCTACACCTTC
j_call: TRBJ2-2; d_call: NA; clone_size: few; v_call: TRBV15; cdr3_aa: CATSRDLGVVDIRGSGELFF; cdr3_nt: TGTGCCACCAGCAGAGATCTCGGTGTGGTTGATATTAGGGGGTCCGGGGAGCTGTTTTTT
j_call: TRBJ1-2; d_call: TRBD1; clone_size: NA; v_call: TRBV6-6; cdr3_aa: CASSYRDRGRRYGYTF; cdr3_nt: TGTGCCAGCAGTTACCGAGACAGGGGGCGAAGGTATGGCTACACCTTC
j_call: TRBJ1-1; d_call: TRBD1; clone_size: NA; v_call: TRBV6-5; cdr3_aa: CASRDRGQAFF; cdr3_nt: TGTGCCAGCCGGGACAGGGGGCAAGCTTTCTTT
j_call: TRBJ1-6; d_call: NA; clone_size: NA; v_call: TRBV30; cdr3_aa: CAWTRGIGDSPLHF; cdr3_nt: TGTGCCTGGACAAGGGGTATAGGGGATTCACCCCTCCACTTT
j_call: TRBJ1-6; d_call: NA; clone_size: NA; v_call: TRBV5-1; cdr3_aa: CASSRDNRAPLHF; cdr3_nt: TGCGCCAGCAGCAGGGACAATAGGGCACCCCTCCACTTT
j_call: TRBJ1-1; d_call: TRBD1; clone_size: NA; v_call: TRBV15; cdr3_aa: CATSRDLGDRGGAFF; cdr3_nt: TGTGCCACCAGCAGAGATCTAGGGGACAGGGGTGGAGCTTTCTTT
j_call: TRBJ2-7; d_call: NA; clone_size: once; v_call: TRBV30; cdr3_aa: CAWSVIRRSYEQYF; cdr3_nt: TGTGCCTGGAGTGTAATACGGAGGAGCTACGAGCAGTACTTC
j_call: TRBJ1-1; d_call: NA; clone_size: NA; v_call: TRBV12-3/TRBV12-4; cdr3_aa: CASSLGPGQAFF; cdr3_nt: TGTGCCAGCAGTTTAGGCCCTGGGCAAGCTTTCTTT
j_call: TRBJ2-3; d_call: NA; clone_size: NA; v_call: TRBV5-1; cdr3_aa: CASSLDTDSTDTQYF; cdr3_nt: TGCGCCAGCAGCTTGGACACAGATTCCACAGATACGCAGTATTTT
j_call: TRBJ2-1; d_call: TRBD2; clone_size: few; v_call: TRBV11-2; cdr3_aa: CASSRGLAGFGEQFF; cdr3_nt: TGTGCCAGCAGCAGAGGGCTAGCGGGGTTCGGTGAGCAGTTCTTC
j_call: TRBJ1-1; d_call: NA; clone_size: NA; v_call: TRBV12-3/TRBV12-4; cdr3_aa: CASSLFFQYAFF; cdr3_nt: TGTGCCAGCAGTTTGTTTTTTCAGTATGCTTTCTTT
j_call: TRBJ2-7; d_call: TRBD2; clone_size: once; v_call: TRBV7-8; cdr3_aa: CASSLTSDSYEQYF; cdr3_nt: TGTGCCAGCAGCTTGACTAGCGACTCCTACGAGCAGTACTTC
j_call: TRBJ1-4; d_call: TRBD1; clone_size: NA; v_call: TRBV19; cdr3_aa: CASSMSIRDRGNEKLFF; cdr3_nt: TGTGCCAGTAGTATGTCCATCCGGGACAGGGGTAATGAAAAACTGTTTTTT
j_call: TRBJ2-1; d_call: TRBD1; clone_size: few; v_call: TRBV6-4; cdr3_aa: CASSPSPTGVRNEQFF; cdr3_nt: TGTGCCAGCAGTCCCTCCCCGACAGGGGTTCGTAATGAGCAGTTCTTC
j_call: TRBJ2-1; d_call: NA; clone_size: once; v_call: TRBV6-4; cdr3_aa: CASTLTGGGEQFF; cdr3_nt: TGTGCCAGCACCCTAACAGGGGGGGGTGAGCAGTTCTTC
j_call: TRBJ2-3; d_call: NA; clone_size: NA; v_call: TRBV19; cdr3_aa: CASGYRETADTQYF; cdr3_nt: TGTGCCAGTGGGTACAGGGAGACGGCAGATACGCAGTATTTT
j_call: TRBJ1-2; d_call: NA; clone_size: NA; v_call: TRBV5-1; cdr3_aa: CASSERGDYGYTF; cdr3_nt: TGCGCCAGCAGCGAACGGGGTGACTATGGCTACACCTTC
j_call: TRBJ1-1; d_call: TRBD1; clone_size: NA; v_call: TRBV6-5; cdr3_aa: CASSPTGRGNTEAFF; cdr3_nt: TGTGCCAGCAGCCCGACAGGGCGCGGGAACACTGAAGCTTTCTTT
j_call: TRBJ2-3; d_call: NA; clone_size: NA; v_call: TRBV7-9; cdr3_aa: CASSSQHITDTQYF; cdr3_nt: TGTGCCAGCAGCTCACAACATATCACAGATACGCAGTATTTT
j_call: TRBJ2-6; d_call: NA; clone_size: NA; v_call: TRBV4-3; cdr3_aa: CASSQGAGANVLTF; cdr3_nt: TGCGCCAGCAGCCAAGGAGCTGGGGCCAACGTCCTGACTTTC
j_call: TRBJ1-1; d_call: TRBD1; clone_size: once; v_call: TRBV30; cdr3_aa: CAWRQGTAVTEAFF; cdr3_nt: TGTGCCTGGAGGCAAGGGACAGCGGTCACTGAAGCTTTCTTT
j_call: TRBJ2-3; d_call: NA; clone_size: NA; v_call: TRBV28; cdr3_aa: CASSFPQPSRTDTQYF; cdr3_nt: TGTGCCAGCAGTTTCCCACAGCCATCCCGCACAGATACGCAGTATTTT
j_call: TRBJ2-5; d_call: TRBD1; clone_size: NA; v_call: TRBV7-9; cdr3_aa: CASSPGDRGGETQYF; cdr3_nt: TGTGCCAGCAGCCCCGGTGACAGGGGCGGGGAGACCCAGTACTTC
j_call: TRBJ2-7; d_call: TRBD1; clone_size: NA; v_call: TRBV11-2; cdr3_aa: CASSLWGQGTYEQYF; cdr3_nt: TGTGCCAGCAGCTTATGGGGACAGGGAACCTACGAGCAGTACTTC
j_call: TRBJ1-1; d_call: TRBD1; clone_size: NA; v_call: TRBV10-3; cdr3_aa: CAISTDRANTEAFF; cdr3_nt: TGTGCCATCTCAACGGACAGGGCAAACACTGAAGCTTTCTTT
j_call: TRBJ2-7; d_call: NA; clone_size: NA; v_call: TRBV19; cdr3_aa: CASSIDSQASYEQYF; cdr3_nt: TGTGCCAGTAGTATAGATTCCCAGGCATCCTACGAGCAGTACTTC
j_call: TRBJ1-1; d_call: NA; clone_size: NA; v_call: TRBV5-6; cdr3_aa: CASSLYLLLLNTEAFF; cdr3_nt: TGTGCCAGCAGCTTGTACTTACTATTATTAAACACTGAAGCTTTCTTT
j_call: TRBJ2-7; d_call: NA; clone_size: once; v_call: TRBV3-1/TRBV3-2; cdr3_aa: CASSQNQAVTYEQYF; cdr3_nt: TGTGCCAGCAGCCAAAATCAAGCGGTTACCTACGAGCAGTACTTC
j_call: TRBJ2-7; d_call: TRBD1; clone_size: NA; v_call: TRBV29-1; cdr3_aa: CSVRDREPYEQYF; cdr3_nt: TGCAGCGTCCGGGACAGGGAGCCTTACGAGCAGTACTTC
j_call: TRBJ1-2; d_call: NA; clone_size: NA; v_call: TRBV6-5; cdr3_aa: CASSYSRDPPNYGYTF; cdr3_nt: TGTGCCAGCAGTTACTCGCGGGACCCACCTAACTATGGCTACACCTTC